The 14 T cell receptor beta chains presented below share a single source sample, sequenced in a study of T cell responses to AZD1222 COVID-19 vaccine. Assay used: immunoSEQ multiplex PCR; TCRdb lists only in-frame clones, some missing. The top ten clones hold 6.5% to 10% of a sample with roughly 100,000 clones, roughly 92% of them seen once. The sample was peripheral blood, taken 28 days after the second AZD1222 dose. The receptors originated from an adult who received the AZD1222 COVID-19 vaccine.

The V and J genes are TRBV12-3 or TRBV12-4 and TRBJ1-3, with unresolved D. V lost 3 bases and J lost 0, with 3 bases in between. The length of the CDR3 is 13 residues. The CDR3 is CASSLSSGNTIYF. CDR3 DNA: TGTGCCAGCAGTTTGAGCTCTGGAAACACCATATATTTT.

The rearrangement uses TRBV7-8 and TRBJ2-2, with a possible D match to TRBD1 (6 bases). The CDR3 is 17 amino acids. V dropped 3 bases and J dropped 1 base, with 15 bases sitting between them. CDR1 and CDR2 (germline): SGHVS, FQNEAQ. CDR3 amino acids: CASSLLGDTLNTGELFF. The DNA of the CDR3 is TGTGCCAGCAGCTTGCTAGGGGACACTCTGAACACCGGGGAGCTGTTTTTT.

The V and J genes are TRBV6-5 and TRBJ1-1; 7 bases line up with TRBD1. This CDR3 is 13 amino acids long. Per the germline V gene, CDR1 is MNHEY and CDR2 is SVGAGI. The ends lost 6 bases at V and 8 bases at J; junction bases unmatched: 9. CDR3 in DNA: TGTGCCAGCAGCTTAGACAACAGGGGAGAAGCTTTCTTT. Translating gives CASSLDNRGEAFF.

CDR3 nucleotides: TGTGCCAGCAGCTTTTCGGTAGGGACGGGTAATAATCAGCCCCAGCATTTT. It yields the protein CASSFSVGTGNNQPQHF. This sequence joins TRBV5-6 and TRBJ1-5, with a possible D match to TRBD1 (5 bases). Trimming cost V 2 bases and J 4 bases, with 19 bases left between them. The CDR3 sequence is 17 residues long. CDR1 and CDR2 from the germline V gene are SGHDT and YYEEEE.

The chain employs TRBV11-2 and TRBJ2-1; 11 bases are shared with TRBD2. Losses at the gene ends were 5 bases for V and 0 bases for J; bases not matched to a gene: 12. Germline CDR1 SGHAT, CDR2 FQNNGV. The CDR3 runs 19 residues. The CDR3 loop reads CASSPKGTSGPSSYNEQFF. The CDR3 bases are TGTGCCAGCAGCCCGAAAGGGACTAGCGGTCCTAGCTCCTACAATGAGCAGTTCTTC.

This sequence joins TRBV7-2 and TRBJ1-4, with D perhaps matching TRBD1 (6 bases). The CDR3 consists of 19 residues. Trimming left V 3 bases short and J 2 bases short, with 22 bases between. CDR1 and CDR2 (germline): SGHTA, FQGNSA. This chain's CDR3 is CASSFSPPGTYPTNEKLFF. In DNA, the CDR3 is TGTGCCAGCAGCTTTTCCCCCCCCGGGACATATCCGACTAATGAAAAACTGTTTTTT.

The V gene is TRBV18, the J gene TRBJ1-2; D not certain. CDR1 and CDR2 from the germline V gene are KGHSH and LQKENI. With 3 bases removed from V and 1 base from J, the gap between germline ends came to 9 bases. There are 14 residues in the CDR3. The CDR3 loop is CASSPPSYNYGYTF. The CDR3 nucleotides read TGTGCCAGCTCACCTCCAAGTTATAACTATGGCTACACCTTC.

The chain carries TRBV11-2 and TRBJ1-1; TRBD1 might be the D (5 bases). Deletions cut 5 bases from V and 1 base from J, with 8 bases between. CDR3 size: 13 residues. Germline CDR1 and CDR2: SGHAT and FQNNGV. The CDR3 region has the DNA TGTGCCAGCAGCGCGACAGCGAACACTGAAGCTTTCTTT. Its translation is CASSATANTEAFF.

The gene calls are TRBV3-1 (or the pseudogene TRBV3-2) and TRBJ1-2, with 12 bases matching TRBD1. The ends lost 9 bases at V and 13 bases at J; junction bases unmatched: 9. This CDR3 is 12 amino acids long. In germline, CDR1 is LGHDT, CDR2 YNNKEL (reference sequence). The CDR3 DNA sequence: TGTGCCAGTACCCCGGGACAGGGGGCGTGCACCTTC. Its protein product is CASTPGQGACTF.

The DNA of the CDR3 is TGTGCCTGGAGTGTAGGGGCGGTCTATGAGCAGTTCTTC. As protein: CAWSVGAVYEQFF. The chain carries TRBV30 and TRBJ2-1; maybe TRBD1 (5 bases). V was pared by 0 bases and J by 8 bases, with 11 bases between. The CDR3 is 13 residues long. Germline-derived CDR1 and CDR2 are GTSNPN and SVGIG (reference sequence).

J is TRBJ1-4 and V is TRBV5-1; tentatively, D is TRBD1 (6 bases). The V end was cut by 7 bases, the J end by 7 bases, with 17 bases between. The CDR3 has 14 amino acids. Per the germline V gene, CDR1 is SGHRS and CDR2 is YFSETQ. CDR3 in amino acids: CASRRGRGGEKLFF. In nucleotides, the CDR3 is TGCGCCAGCCGGCGGGGGAGAGGGGGTGAAAAACTGTTTTTT.

The chain combines TRBV11-2 with TRBJ2-1; D gene unclear. In germline, CDR1 is SGHAT, CDR2 FQNNGV. Deletions cut 2 bases from V and 0 bases from J, with 8 bases between. CDR3 length: 15 amino acids. CDR3 sequence reads: CASSLTRSSYNEQFF. DNA for the CDR3: TGTGCCAGCAGCTTAACTCGTAGCTCCTACAATGAGCAGTTCTTC. Together with reference TRBV11-2 and TRBJ2-1, the CDR3 gives the full variable domain: EAGVAQSPRYKIIEKRQSVAFWCNPISGHATLYWYQQILGQGPKLLIQFQNNGVVDDSQLPKDRFSAERLKGVDSTLKIQPAKLEDSAVYLCASSLTRSSYNEQFFGPGTRLTVL.

The chain couples TRBV2 to TRBJ1-3; D is unclear. The CDR3 contains 14 residues. Germline V CDR1 and CDR2: SNHLY, FYNNEI. Trimming removed 0 bases at V and 1 base at J, with 4 bases between. CDR3 protein: CASSEAESGNTIYF. The CDR3 DNA follows: TGTGCCAGCAGTGAAGCAGAGTCTGGAAACACCATATATTTT.

The V and J genes are TRBV25-1 and TRBJ2-1; TRBD2 matches 10 bases. V gave up 5 bases and J gave up 11 bases; unmatched junction bases: 9. From germline, CDR1 is MGHDK and CDR2 SYGVNS. CDR3 size: 14 residues. CDR3: CASSQGEAGGKQFF. CDR3 sequence (DNA): TGTGCCAGCAGTCAAGGGGAAGCGGGAGGGAAGCAGTTCTTC.